This T cell receptor beta chain was captured by sequencing in a study of cytomegalovirus exposure and HLA in healthy donors. Across the study: Of the donors genotyped, 300 to 500 in all, about 80% fell in the Caucasian-associated ancestry cluster.

This CDR3 has 18 amino acids. CDR1 and CDR2 from the germline V gene are SEHNR and FQNEAQ (reference sequence). V shed 1 base, J shed 0 bases, and the junction held 9 bases outside the gene matches. The PCR made use of 60 Vbeta and 13 Jbeta primers. Sequencing was performed with immunoSEQ multiplex PCR; in TCRdb, only in-frame clones are kept and a portion is missing. This table holds roughly 120,000 clones, 60% to 85% found once. With respect to this clone: Its antigen is unknown.

Study outcomes and limitations: The authors later found most CMV-associated TCR beta chains appeared HLA-restricted. Despite most TCR sequences being rare, some public TCRs occurred in many donors.

This sequence joins TRBV7-9 and TRBJ2-5, with 9 bases matching TRBD2. The sequence came from a woman in her 30s in good health and CMV-seropositive. Sequencing input: PBMCs. This CDR3 is CASSLVLGGLAYQETQYF. CDR3 coding DNA: TGTGCCAGCAGCTTAGTGCTCGGGGGACTAGCTTACCAAGAGACCCAGTACTTC.